The following is a TCR beta chain sequence with its context. This record belongs to a study of control samples from healthy donors and cancer patients. V was cut by 3 bases and J by 1 base, with 15 bases left in between. Per the germline V gene, CDR1 is MGHRA and CDR2 is YSYEKL. This CDR3 contains 17 residues. Clones were read by immunoSEQ multiplex PCR, and TCRdb kept only the in-frame ones, dropping some. The sample consists of some 67,000 clones, 89% of them appearing once. The chain employs TRBV4-1 and TRBJ2-2, with D perhaps TRBD1 (6 bases). This sequence originates from a man in his 60s with lung cancer. Sequenced: PBMCs. The CDR3 coding sequence is TGCGCCAGCAGCCAGGAGCCGGGACACCAGAACACCGGGGAGCTGTTTTTT. It encodes CASSQEPGHQNTGELFF.